This T cell receptor (beta chain) was sequenced in a study of blood T cell repertoires in COVID-19. Across the study: The origin of the acute and convalescent COVID-19 samples was the United States, Italy and Spain.

Source study methods: Estimated nucleated cell counts came from reference gene primer amplification. Generated by immunoSEQ multiplex PCR, the TCRdb table keeps only in-frame clones and is missing some. V, J and clone size derive from that table, while D and trimming were established from the DNA sequence. The data hold roughly 78,000 clones, with around nine tenths observed a single time. Trimming removed 2 bases from V and 8 bases from J, with 12 bases in between. Germline V gives CDR1 LGHDT, CDR2 YNNKEL (reference sequence). The CDR3 is 13 residues long. The TCR originated in a woman aged 60-75 years with acute or convalescent COVID-19. The sample taken for sequencing was peripheral blood. The rearrangement links TRBV3-1 (or the pseudogene TRBV3-2) to TRBJ1-1, with no clear D. The CDR3: CASSQMTYTEAFF. DNA for the CDR3: TGTGCCAGCAGCCAAATGACATATACGGAAGCTTTCTTT.